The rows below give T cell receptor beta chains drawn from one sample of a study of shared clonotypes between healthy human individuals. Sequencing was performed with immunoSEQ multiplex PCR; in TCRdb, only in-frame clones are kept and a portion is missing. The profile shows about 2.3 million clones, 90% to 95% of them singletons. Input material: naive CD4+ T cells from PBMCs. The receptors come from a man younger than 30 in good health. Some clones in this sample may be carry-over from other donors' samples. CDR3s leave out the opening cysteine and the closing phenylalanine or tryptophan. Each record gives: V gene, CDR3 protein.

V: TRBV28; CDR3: ASSFPSGRAVNEQF
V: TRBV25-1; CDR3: ASSGTGTLNTGELF
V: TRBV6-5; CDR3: ASSASGTKGF
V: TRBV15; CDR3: ATSRDFPDTQY
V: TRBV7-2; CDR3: ASSFQALPNEQF
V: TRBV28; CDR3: ASQGESTGELF
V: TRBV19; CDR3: ASSHGGLGYEQY
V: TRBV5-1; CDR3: ASQTSGSYNEQF
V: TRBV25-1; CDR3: ASSDGQGWSQPQH
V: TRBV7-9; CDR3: ASSLEQGYGYT
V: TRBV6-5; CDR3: ASSYPRGGSGEQY
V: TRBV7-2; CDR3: ASSPDRETQY
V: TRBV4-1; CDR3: ASSQGQGAAGYT
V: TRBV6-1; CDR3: ASRRLVVDTIY
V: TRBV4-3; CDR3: ASSQTWGQGRSEQF
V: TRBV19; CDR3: ASSTRQTPYSGNTIY
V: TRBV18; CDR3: ASSFFQETQY
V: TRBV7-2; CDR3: ASSRTRPEQF
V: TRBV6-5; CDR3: ASSSDEDEQY
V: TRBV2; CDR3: ASSGTGVDQPQH
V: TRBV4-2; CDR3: ASSQDRNTGYGYT
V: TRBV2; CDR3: ASRNRGGTEAF
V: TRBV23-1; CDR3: ASSQSQREVWETQY
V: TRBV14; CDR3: ASSLDRDTEAF
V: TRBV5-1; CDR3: ASSFRTGSEQY
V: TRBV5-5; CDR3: ASSPGTAYQETQY
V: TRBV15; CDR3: ATSRGRRNTGELF
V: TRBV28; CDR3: ASSYGTGIGEQF
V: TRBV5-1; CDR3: ASSLGPAGESDTQY
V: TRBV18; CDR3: ASSPISGAISYEQY
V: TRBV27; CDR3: ASSFAGTSTHNEQF
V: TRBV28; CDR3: ASSLLGANNYGYT
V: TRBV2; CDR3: ASRRDTGELF
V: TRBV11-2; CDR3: ASSFGSGNEKLF
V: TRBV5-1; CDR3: ASSLARGPYEQY
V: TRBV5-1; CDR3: ASSLRTGVQETQY
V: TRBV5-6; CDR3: ASSKTQADFSGANVLT
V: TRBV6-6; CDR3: ASSYPQPATNEKLF
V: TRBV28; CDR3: ASSSADASYNEQF
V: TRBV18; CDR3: ASSPVGGSLTEAF
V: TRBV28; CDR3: ASSIGLASSYEQY